Following are 19 T cell receptor beta chains from one sample sequenced in a study of blood T cell repertoires in COVID-19. Repertoires were generated with immunoSEQ multiplex PCR, while TCRdb's copy carries only in-frame clones and drops some. The sample lists 300,000 to 350,000 clones, over 75% occurring once. The sample taken for sequencing was PBMCs or T cells enriched from blood (not recorded which). These receptors were obtained from a young man who had recovered from COVID-19.

J is TRBJ2-5 and V is TRBV4-3; 12 bases map to TRBD1. The CDR3 consists of 15 residues. With 3 bases clipped from V and 5 bases from J, the junction kept 4 bases outside the gene matches. Germline V gives CDR1 LGHNA, CDR2 YSLEER. CDR3 in amino acids: CASSQGQGAGETQYF. The CDR3 coding sequence is TGCGCCAGCAGCCAGGGACAGGGGGCAGGGGAGACCCAGTACTTC.

The genes are TRBV2 and TRBJ2-7; 7 bases line up with TRBD2. V shed 6 bases and J 4 bases; nucleotides not matched to a gene: 12. The CDR3 is made up of 15 amino acids. Germline assignment: CDR1 SNHLY and CDR2 FYNNEI. The CDR3 coding sequence is TGTGCCAGCAGGCCGAGGTCGGGCGGGGGTTACGAGCAGTACTTC. It yields the protein CASRPRSGGGYEQYF.

This sequence joins TRBV24-1 and TRBJ1-2; the match to TRBD1 covers 10 bases. Germline V lookup: CDR1 KGHDR, CDR2 SFDVKD. Trimming removed 3 bases from V and 6 bases from J; junction bases left unmatched: 6. The CDR3 loop spans 15 amino acids. The CDR3 region has the DNA TGTGCCACCAGTGATCCCGGACAGGGGGTGGATGGCTACACCTTC. This codes for CATSDPGQGVDGYTF.

The rearrangement links TRBV6-5 to TRBJ2-3, with 12 bases lining up with TRBD2. The germline V gene has CDR1 MNHEY and CDR2 SVGAGI. The CDR3 covers 15 residues. Trimming at V came to 6 bases and at J to 2 bases, leaving 3 bases not matched to a gene. CDR3 nucleotides: TGTGCCAGCAGAAGGACTAGCGGGGCCACAGATACGCAGTATTTT. Its translation: CASRRTSGATDTQYF.

The chain couples TRBV7-2 to TRBJ2-7, with no clear D. Trimming took 1 base from V and 0 from J, leaving 10 bases between them. The CDR3 has 15 residues. The germline V gene encodes CDR1 SGHTA and CDR2 FQGNSA. CDR3 DNA: TGTGCCAGCAGCTTAGGGGCAGCACTCTCCTACGAGCAGTACTTC. Residues: CASSLGAALSYEQYF.

The chain links TRBV4-1 to TRBJ1-5; TRBD1 is a possible D gene (6 bases). Germline V gives CDR1 MGHRA, CDR2 YSYEKL. The CDR3 is 14 amino acids. V lost 0 bases and J lost 4, with 7 bases in between. The CDR3 DNA sequence: TGCGCCAGCAGCCAAGACAGGGGAAATCAGCCCCAGCATTTT. As protein: CASSQDRGNQPQHF.

The chain has TRBV7-9 and TRBJ1-5; 10 bases are a match to TRBD1. The germline CDR1 and CDR2 sequences are SEHNR and FQNEAQ (reference sequence). The CDR3 extends over 15 amino acids. With 5 bases clipped from V and 2 bases from J, the junction kept 3 bases outside the gene matches. In nucleotides, the CDR3 is TGTGCCAGCAGCCCGACAGGGGGCCGCAATCAGCCCCAGCATTTT. Translation: CASSPTGGRNQPQHF.

The chain combines TRBV5-4 with TRBJ1-1, with 7 bases identical to TRBD1. Germline V gene data show CDR1 as SGHNT and CDR2 as YYREEE (reference sequence). The J segment lost 0 bases and the V segment lost 4 bases, leaving 9 bases of the junction unmatched. The CDR3 has 16 residues. The CDR3 reads CASSTDRVVLNTEAFF. The DNA of the CDR3 is TGTGCCAGCAGCACCGACAGGGTGGTACTGAACACTGAAGCTTTCTTT.

The chain combines TRBV6-1 with TRBJ1-3, with unresolved D. Between the trimmed V and J ends, which lost 0 bases and 4 bases, there was a span of 16 bases. The germline V gene has CDR1 MNHNS and CDR2 SASEGT. The CDR3 contains 17 residues. The CDR3 here is CASSEASGFSVGNTIYF. The CDR3 DNA is TGTGCCAGCAGTGAAGCTTCAGGATTTTCGGTAGGAAACACCATATATTTT.

In this sample, this clone turned up many times. The chain carries TRBV6-4 and TRBJ2-3; possibly TRBD1 for D (5 bases). With 0 bases removed from V and 3 bases from J, the gap between germline ends came to 7 bases. The germline gives CDR1 MRHNA, CDR2 SNTAGT. The CDR3 is made up of 14 amino acids. The CDR3 nucleotides read TGTGCCAGCAGTGACTCACAGGAAACAGATACGCAGTATTTT. It specifies CASSDSQETDTQYF.

This clone was recorded only once. This chain connects TRBV25-1 to TRBJ2-7, with D maybe TRBD1 (6 bases). CDR3 length: 13 residues. Germline assignment: CDR1 MGHDK and CDR2 SYGVNS. V lost 3 bases and J 8 bases, leaving 14 bases between the germline ends. CDR3 amino acids: CASSEGAIGQQYF. CDR3 coding DNA: TGTGCCAGCAGTGAGGGGGCCATTGGGCAGCAGTACTTC.

This chain joins TRBV19 and TRBJ1-2, with a possible D match to TRBD1 (6 bases). The CDR3 runs to 16 residues. The germline gives CDR1 LNHDA, CDR2 SQIVND (reference sequence). Trimming removed 3 bases at V and 2 bases at J, with 16 bases between. CDR3 DNA: TGTGCCAGTAGTATGGGGGGGGCGAACTCGAACTATGGCTACACCTTC. This codes for CASSMGGANSNYGYTF.

The chain is built from TRBV29-1 and TRBJ2-7; 10 bases map to TRBD2. The V segment lost 7 bases and the J segment 5 bases; nucleotides outside the gene matches: 8. Germline CDR1 is SQVTM and CDR2 is ANQGSEA. CDR3 length: 13 residues. CDR3 protein: CSAQSGGANEQYF. CDR3 nucleotides: TGCAGCGCGCAAAGCGGGGGGGCCAACGAGCAGTACTTC.

The chain has TRBV19 and TRBJ2-3, with a tentative D call TRBD2 (6 bases). The CDR3 loop spans 17 amino acids. In germline, CDR1 is LNHDA, CDR2 SQIVND (reference sequence). V lost 9 bases, J lost 0 bases, and 22 bases lay in between. The CDR3 DNA reads TGTGCCAGCAGTGCGTGGACCGGGGGTTCTAGCACAGATACGCAGTATTTT. Encoded protein: CASSAWTGGSSTDTQYF.

The chain employs TRBV19 and TRBJ2-1; D gene uncertain. V was cut by 6 bases and J by 9 bases, with 15 bases left in between. CDR3 size: 13 residues. CDR1 and CDR2 from the germline V gene are LNHDA and SQIVND (reference sequence). The CDR3 DNA follows: TGTGCCAGTAGCCCATCCATGGCAGGTGAGCAGTTCTTC. Protein: CASSPSMAGEQFF.

The chain recombines TRBV7-6 with TRBJ2-2; D is perhaps TRBD2 (6 bases). The V gene lost 4 bases and the J gene lost 5 bases, with 20 bases spanning the gap. The germline gives CDR1 SGHVS, CDR2 FNYEAQ. This CDR3 is built from 17 residues. As DNA, the CDR3 is TGTGCCAGCAGCTCCGCCCTCGGGGCTAGCGATACCGGGGAGCTGTTTTTT. Amino acids: CASSSALGASDTGELFF.

In DNA, the CDR3 is TGCGCCAGCAGCCGGGCGGTGACAGGGCTTTATCCGGGAAGAGGGCAAGAGACCCAGTACTTC. Translating gives CASSRAVTGLYPGRGQETQYF. The V call is TRBV4-1, the J call TRBJ2-5; 7 positions match TRBD1. This CDR3 has 21 amino acids. Germline lookup yields CDR1 MGHRA and CDR2 YSYEKL. V dropped 4 bases and J dropped 2; count of bases not matched to a gene: 25.

This chain links TRBV6-2 or TRBV6-3 with TRBJ1-2; possible D gene TRBD1, 5 bases. The CDR3 extends over 13 amino acids. Per the germline V gene, CDR1 is MNHEY and CDR2 is SVGEGT. V was shortened by 4 bases and J by 5 bases, with 11 bases between the two germline ends. The CDR3 bases are TGTGCCAGCAGTTCTGACAGAACATATGGCTACACCTTC. This gives the protein CASSSDRTYGYTF.

This clone was counted a single time. The chain has TRBV3-1 (or the pseudogene TRBV3-2) and TRBJ1-6; possible D gene TRBD1, 5 bases. Trimming cost V 1 base and J 16 bases, with 8 bases left between them. The CDR3 covers 11 residues. CDR1 is LGHDT, CDR2 YNNKEL, per germline (reference sequence). CDR3 protein: CASSQGGDLHF. Here the CDR3 DNA reads TGTGCCAGCAGCCAAGGGGGGGATCTCCACTTT.